This T cell receptor beta chain was observed in a study of blood T cell repertoires in COVID-19. Overall study: Acute and convalescent COVID-19 specimens originated in the United States, Italy and Spain.

Germline V gene sequence: CDR1 SGHDT, CDR2 YYEEEE. The CDR3 is 14 residues long. V shed 0 bases and J shed 4 bases, with 10 bases lying between them. Assay used: immunoSEQ multiplex PCR; TCRdb lists only in-frame clones, some missing. The profile shows some 110,000 clones, roughly 86% of them singletons. This sequence originates from a man in his forties with acute or convalescent COVID-19. The sequenced material came from peripheral blood. The chain carries TRBV5-6 and TRBJ1-1; no clear D gene. The CDR3: CASSLAGSRTEAFF. The CDR3 bases are TGTGCCAGCAGCTTGGCGGGTAGTCGCACTGAAGCTTTCTTT.